The sequence of this T cell receptor (beta chain) was determined in a study of T cell changes during pregnancy in multiple sclerosis. The CDR3 spans 14 residues. The V gene end was trimmed by 2 bases and the J gene end by 10 bases; junction bases not matched to a gene: 3. CDR1 and CDR2 from the germline V gene are MNHEY and SMNVEV (reference sequence). Only in-frame clones appear in the TCRdb table, and some are missing; sequencing was by immunoSEQ multiplex PCR. Among some 29,000 clones listed, around 92% were seen once. Sequences were derived from CD8+ T cells from peripheral blood mononuclear cells, sampled in the second trimester of pregnancy. This TCR came from a female donor in good health, enrolled as a control in a pregnancy study. This chain joins TRBV27 and TRBJ1-6; 9 bases are a match to TRBD1. The DNA of the CDR3 is TGTGCCAGCAGTTTAACGGGACAGGGCTCACCCCTCCACTTT. Translated: CASSLTGQGSPLHF.